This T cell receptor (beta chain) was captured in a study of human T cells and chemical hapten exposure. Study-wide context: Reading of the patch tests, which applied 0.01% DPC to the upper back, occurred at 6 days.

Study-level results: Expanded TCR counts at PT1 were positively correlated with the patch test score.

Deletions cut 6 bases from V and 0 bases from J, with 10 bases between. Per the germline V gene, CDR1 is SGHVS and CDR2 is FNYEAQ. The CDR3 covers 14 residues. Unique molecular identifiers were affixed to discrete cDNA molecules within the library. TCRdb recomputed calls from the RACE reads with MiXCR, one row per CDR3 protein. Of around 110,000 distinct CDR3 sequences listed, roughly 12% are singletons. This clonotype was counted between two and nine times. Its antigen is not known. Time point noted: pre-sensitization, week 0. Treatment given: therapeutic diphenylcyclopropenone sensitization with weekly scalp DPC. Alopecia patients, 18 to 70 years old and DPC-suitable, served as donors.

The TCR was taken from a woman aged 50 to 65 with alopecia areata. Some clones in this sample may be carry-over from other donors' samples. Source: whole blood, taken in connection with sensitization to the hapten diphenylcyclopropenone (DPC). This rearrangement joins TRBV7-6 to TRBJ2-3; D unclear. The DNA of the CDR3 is TGTGCCAGCAGGGTGGGTCGGAGCACAGATACGCAGTATTTT. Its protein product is CASRVGRSTDTQYF.